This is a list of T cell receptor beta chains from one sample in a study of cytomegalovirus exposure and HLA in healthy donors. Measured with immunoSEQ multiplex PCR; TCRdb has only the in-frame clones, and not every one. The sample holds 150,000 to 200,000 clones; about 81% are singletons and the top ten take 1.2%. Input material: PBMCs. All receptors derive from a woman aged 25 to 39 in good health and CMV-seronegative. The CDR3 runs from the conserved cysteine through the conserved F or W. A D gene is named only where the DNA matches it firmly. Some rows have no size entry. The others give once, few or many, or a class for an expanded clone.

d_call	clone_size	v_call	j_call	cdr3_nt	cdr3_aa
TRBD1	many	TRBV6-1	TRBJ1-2	TGTGCCAGCAGGGCAGGGGGCGCCTCTGGCTATGGCTACACCTTC	CASRAGGASGYGYTF
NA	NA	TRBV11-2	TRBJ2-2	TGTGCCAGCAGCTTAGCGCAAGGGCGGGCCGGGGAGCTGTTTTTT	CASSLAQGRAGELFF
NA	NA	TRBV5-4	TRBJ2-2	TGTGCCAGCAGCTTCGGCGGGATGCTAACCGGGGAGCTGTTTTTT	CASSFGGMLTGELFF
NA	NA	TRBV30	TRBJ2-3	TGTGCCTGGACGCGGAGGGGCACAGATACGCAGTATTTT	CAWTRRGTDTQYF
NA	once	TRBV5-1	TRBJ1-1	TGCGCCAGCAGCTTACAGGTTATGAACACTGAAGCTTTCTTT	CASSLQVMNTEAFF
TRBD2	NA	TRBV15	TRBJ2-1	TGTGCCACCAGCAGATCATCCGGGACTAGAGGCTTCAGTGAGCAGTTCTTC	CATSRSSGTRGFSEQFF
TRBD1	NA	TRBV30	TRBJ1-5	TGTGCCTGGAGTGTAAAGGGACAGGGTAATCAGCCCCAGCATTTT	CAWSVKGQGNQPQHF
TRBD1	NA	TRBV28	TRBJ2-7	TGTGCCAGCAGCACCCCCGGGACAGGGGGGTACGAGCAGTACTTC	CASSTPGTGGYEQYF
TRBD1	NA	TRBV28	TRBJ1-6	TGTGCCAGCAGCTTAATCCTGGGACAGGGGCGATCACCCCTCCACTTT	CASSLILGQGRSPLHF
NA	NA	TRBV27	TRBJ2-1	TGTGCCAGCAGGGGGCCGAGCTCCTACAATGAGCAGTTCTTC	CASRGPSSYNEQFF
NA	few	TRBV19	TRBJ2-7	TGTGCCAGTAGTATTGACGAACAGGCCTACGAGCAGTACTTC	CASSIDEQAYEQYF
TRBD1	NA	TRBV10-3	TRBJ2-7	TGTGCCATCAGGGCCGGGACAGGGGGGGCCGAGCAGTACTTC	CAIRAGTGGAEQYF
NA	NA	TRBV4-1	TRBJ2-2	TGCGCCAGCAGCCGCCTGGGAGCGGCTCACGGCAACACCGGGGAGCTGTTTTTT	CASSRLGAAHGNTGELFF
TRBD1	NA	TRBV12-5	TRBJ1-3	TGTGCTAGTGGTTTACGTCCTTCGGCAGGGGGCTCCTCTGGAAACACCATATATTTT	CASGLRPSAGGSSGNTIYF
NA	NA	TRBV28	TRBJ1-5	TGTGCCAGCAGTTTATTTTCAAGCAATCAGCCCCAGCATTTT	CASSLFSSNQPQHF
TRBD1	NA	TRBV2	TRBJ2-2	TGTGCCAGGAGACAGGGATGGGACACCGGGGAGCTGTTTTTT	CARRQGWDTGELFF
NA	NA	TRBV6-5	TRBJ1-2	TGTGCCAGCAAGCAATACGCTGGAGAGTTTCGGGGCTACACCTTC	CASKQYAGEFRGYTF
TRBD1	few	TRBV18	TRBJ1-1	TGTGCCAGCTCACCAGACAGGGACATGAACACTGAAGCTTTCTTT	CASSPDRDMNTEAFF
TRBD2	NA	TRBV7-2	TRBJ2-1	TGTGCCAGCAGCTTAGCACTAGCGGGAGTTAATGAGCAGTTCTTC	CASSLALAGVNEQFF
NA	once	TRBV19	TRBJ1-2	TGTGCCAGTAGTCCGGTAGCTGGGGAGGTCTACACCTTC	CASSPVAGEVYTF
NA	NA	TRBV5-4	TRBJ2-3	TGTGCCAGCAGCCAGTACACAGATACGCAGTATTTT	CASSQYTDTQYF
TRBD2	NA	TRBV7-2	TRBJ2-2	TGTGCCAGCAGCTTATGGTCGGCTAGCGGGACGAACACCGGGGAGCTGTTTTTT	CASSLWSASGTNTGELFF
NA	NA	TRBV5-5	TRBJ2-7	TGTGCCAGCAGCTTGGCCTTGAGTCCCGGGATCTCCTACGAGCAGTACTTC	CASSLALSPGISYEQYF
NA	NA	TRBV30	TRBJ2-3	TGTGCCTGGAGACTCCTTAGCACAGATACGCAGTATTTT	CAWRLLSTDTQYF
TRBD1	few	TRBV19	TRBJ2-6	TGTGCCAGTAGTATACAGGGGGCTCGGGCCAACGTCCTGACTTTC	CASSIQGARANVLTF
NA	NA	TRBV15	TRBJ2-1	TGTGCCACCAGACTACAGGGGGGGGAGCAGTTCTTC	CATRLQGGEQFF
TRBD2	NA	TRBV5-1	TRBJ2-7	TGCGCCAGCACCTCGGGGCCTGCGGGGGCCTACGAGCAGTACTTC	CASTSGPAGAYEQYF
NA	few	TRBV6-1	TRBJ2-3	TGTGCCAGCAGTGATTGGGCGGGACCTAGCACAGATACGCAGTATTTT	CASSDWAGPSTDTQYF
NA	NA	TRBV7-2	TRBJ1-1	TGTGCCAGCAGCACCTCGGGACATCCGAACACTGAAGCTTTCTTT	CASSTSGHPNTEAFF
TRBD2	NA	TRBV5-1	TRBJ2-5	TGCGCCAGCGGACCGGGACTAGAGAGAGAGACCCAGTACTTC	CASGPGLERETQYF
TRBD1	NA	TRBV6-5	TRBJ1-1	TGTGCCAGCAAGAAACAGGGGGCCATGAACACTGAAGCTTTCTTT	CASKKQGAMNTEAFF
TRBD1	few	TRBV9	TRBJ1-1	TGTGCCAGCAGCCCTCATGGGGGACAGGTAAACACTGAAGCTTTCTTT	CASSPHGGQVNTEAFF
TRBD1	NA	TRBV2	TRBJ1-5	TGTGCCAGTCGAAAACAGGGGGGGAGCAATCAGCCCCAGCATTTT	CASRKQGGSNQPQHF
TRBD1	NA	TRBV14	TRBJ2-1	TGTGCCAGCAGCCAAGTAAGGTGGTACAGGGGGCGGGATGAGCAGTTCTTC	CASSQVRWYRGRDEQFF
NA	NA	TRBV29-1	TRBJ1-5	TGCAGCGCCCGACGGGGAGCTGATCAGCCCCAGCATTTT	CSARRGADQPQHF
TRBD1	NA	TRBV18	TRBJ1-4	TGTGCCAGCTCGTCGGACAGGGGGCTTGAAAAACTGTTTTTT	CASSSDRGLEKLFF
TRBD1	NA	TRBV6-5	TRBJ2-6	TGTGCCAGCAGTTACTCAGGGGGCGCTGGGGCCAACGTCCTGACTTTC	CASSYSGGAGANVLTF
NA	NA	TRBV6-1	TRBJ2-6	TGTGCCGGTACAAAGTCTGACTCTGGGGCCAACGTCCTGACTTTC	CAGTKSDSGANVLTF
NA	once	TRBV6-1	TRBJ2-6	TGTGCCAGCAGTGAAATTGGCCCGCCTGGGGCCAACGTCCTGACTTTC	CASSEIGPPGANVLTF
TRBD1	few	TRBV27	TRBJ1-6	TGTGCCAGCAAGCTCGGCGTACAGGGGAATTCACCCCTCCACTTT	CASKLGVQGNSPLHF
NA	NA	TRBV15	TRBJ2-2	TGTGCCACCAGCAGACTCGGGACTGTGAACACCGGGGAGCTGTTTTTT	CATSRLGTVNTGELFF
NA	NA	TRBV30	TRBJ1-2	TGTGCCTGGAGTGTACAGGATTATGGCTACACCTTC	CAWSVQDYGYTF
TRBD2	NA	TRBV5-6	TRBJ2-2	TGTGCCAGCAGCAAGGGACTAGCGGGCGCCGGGGAGCTGTTTTTT	CASSKGLAGAGELFF
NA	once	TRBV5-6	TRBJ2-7	TGTGCCAGCTCGGAGGTATCCTACGAGCAGTACTTC	CASSEVSYEQYF